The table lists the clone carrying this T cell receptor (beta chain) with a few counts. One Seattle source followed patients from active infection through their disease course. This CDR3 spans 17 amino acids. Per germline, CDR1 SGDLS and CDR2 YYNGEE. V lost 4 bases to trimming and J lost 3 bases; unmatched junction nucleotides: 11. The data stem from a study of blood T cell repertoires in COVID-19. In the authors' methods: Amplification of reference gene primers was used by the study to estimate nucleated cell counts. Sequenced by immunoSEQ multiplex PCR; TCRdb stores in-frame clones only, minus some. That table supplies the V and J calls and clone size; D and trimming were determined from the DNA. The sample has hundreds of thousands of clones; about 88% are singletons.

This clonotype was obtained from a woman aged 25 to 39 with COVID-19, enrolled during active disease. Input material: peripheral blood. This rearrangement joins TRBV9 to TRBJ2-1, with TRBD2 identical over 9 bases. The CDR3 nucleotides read TGTGCCAGCAGCTCCATCTTAGCGGGAGAACGCTACAATGAGCAGTTCTTC. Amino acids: CASSSILAGERYNEQFF.